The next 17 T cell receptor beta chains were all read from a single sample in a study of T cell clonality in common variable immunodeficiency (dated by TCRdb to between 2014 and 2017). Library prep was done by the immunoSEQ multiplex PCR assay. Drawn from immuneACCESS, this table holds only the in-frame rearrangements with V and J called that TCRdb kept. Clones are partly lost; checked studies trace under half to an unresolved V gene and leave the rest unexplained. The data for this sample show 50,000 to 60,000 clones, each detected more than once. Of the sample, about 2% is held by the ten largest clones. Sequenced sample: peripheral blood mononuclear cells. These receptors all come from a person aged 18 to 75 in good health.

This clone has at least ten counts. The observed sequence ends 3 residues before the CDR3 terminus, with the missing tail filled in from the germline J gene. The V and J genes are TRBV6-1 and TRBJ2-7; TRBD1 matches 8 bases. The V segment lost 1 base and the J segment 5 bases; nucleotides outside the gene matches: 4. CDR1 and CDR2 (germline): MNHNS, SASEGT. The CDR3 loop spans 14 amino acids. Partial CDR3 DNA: TGTGCCAGCAGTGAAGGCAGGGGGCGCGACGAG. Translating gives CASSEGRGRDE. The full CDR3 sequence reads CASSEGRGRDEQYF.

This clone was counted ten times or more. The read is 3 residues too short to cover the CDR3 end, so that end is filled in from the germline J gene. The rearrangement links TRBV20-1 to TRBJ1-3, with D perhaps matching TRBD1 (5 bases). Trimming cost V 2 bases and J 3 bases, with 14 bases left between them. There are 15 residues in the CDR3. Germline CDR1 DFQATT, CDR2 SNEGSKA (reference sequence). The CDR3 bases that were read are TGCAGTGCTAGACCACCTGACAGTTTTGGAAACACC. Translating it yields CSARPPDSFGNT. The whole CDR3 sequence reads CSARPPDSFGNTIYF.

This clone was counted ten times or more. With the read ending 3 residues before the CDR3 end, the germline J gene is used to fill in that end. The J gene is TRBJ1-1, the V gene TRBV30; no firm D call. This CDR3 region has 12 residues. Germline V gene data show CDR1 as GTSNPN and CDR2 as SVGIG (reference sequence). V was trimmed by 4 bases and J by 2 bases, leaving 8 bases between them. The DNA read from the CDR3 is TGTGCCTGGACTGGCGGTAACACTGAA. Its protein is CAWTGGNTE. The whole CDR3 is CAWTGGNTEAFF.

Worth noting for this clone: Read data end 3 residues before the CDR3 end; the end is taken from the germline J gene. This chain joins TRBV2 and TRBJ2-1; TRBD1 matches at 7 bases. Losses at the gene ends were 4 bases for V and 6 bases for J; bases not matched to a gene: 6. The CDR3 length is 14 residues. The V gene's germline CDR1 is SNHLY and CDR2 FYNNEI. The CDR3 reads CASSGTGVSNEQFF. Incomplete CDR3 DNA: TGTGCCAGCAGTGGGACAGGAGTTTCCAATGAG. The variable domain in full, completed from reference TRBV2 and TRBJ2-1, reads EPEVTQTPSHQVTQMGQEVILRCVPISNHLYFYWYRQILGQKVEFLVSFYNNEISEKSEIFDDQFSVERPDGSNFTLKIRSTKLEDSAMYFCASSGTGVSNEQFFGPGTRLTVL.

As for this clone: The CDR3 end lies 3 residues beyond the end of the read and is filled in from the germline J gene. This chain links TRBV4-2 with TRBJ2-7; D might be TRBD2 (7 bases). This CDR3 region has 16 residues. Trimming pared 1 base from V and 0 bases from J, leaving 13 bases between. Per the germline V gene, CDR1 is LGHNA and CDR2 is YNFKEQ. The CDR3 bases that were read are TGTGCCAGCAGCCAAGTGGGGGGGACAAACTCCTACGAG. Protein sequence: CASSQVGGTNSYE. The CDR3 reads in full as CASSQVGGTNSYEQYF.

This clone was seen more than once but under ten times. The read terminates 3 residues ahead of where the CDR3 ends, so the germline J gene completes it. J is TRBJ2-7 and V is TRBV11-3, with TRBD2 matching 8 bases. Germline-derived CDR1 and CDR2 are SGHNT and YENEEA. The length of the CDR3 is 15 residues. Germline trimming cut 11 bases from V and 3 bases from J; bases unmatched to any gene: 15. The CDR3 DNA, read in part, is TGTGCCCCCCCACGCGGCGGGGGGCCCAACTACGAG. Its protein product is CAPPRGGGPNYE. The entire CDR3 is CAPPRGGGPNYEQYF.

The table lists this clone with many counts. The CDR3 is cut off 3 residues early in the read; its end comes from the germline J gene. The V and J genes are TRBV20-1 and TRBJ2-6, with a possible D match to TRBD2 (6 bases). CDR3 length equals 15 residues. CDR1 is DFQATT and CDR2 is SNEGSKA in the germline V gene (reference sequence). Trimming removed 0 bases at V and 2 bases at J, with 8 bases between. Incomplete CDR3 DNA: TGCAGTGCTAGAGATCGGGGGACTGGGGCCAACGTC. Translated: CSARDRGTGANV. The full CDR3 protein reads CSARDRGTGANVLTF.

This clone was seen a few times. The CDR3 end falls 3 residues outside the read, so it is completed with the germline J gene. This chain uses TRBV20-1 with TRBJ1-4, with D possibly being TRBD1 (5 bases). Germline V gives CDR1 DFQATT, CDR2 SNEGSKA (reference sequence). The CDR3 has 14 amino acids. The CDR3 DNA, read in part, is TGCAGTGCTAGTTGGGGATCTGGGGCCAACGTA. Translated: CSASWGSGANV. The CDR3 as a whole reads CSASWGSGANVLFF.

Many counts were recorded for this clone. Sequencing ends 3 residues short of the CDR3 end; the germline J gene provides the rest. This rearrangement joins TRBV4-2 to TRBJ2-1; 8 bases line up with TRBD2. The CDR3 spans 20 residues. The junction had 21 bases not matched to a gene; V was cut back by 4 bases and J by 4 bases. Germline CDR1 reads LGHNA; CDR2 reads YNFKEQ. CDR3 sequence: CASSLPSLFLRRGVYNEQFF. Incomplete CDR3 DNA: TGTGCCAGCAGCCTCCCATCCCTCTTTCTCCGGCGGGGGGTTTACAATGAG.

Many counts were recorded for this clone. The CDR3 reads CASSSSGGSETQYF. The CDR3 DNA, read in part, is TGTGCCAGCAGTTCATCAGGGGGGTCAGAGACC. The genes are TRBV6-2 or TRBV6-3 and TRBJ2-5; TRBD1 might be the D (7 bases). The CDR3 goes on 3 residues after the read ends, and that part is filled in from the germline J gene. The CDR3 runs 14 residues. Germline values: CDR1 MNHEY, CDR2 SVGEGT. V was clipped by 4 bases and J by 4 bases, with 13 bases between them.

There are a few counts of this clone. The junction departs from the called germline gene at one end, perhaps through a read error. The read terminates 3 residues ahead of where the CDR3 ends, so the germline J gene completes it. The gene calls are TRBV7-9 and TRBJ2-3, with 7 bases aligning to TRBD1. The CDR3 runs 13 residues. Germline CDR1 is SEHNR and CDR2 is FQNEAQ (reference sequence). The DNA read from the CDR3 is TGTTCCAGCAGCCGAACAGGGGACGAGACG. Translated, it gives CSSSRTGDET. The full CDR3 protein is CSSSRTGDETQYF. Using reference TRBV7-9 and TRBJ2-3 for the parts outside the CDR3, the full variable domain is DTGVSQNPRHKITKRGQNVTFRCDPISEHNRLYWYRQTLGQGPEFLTYFQNEAQLEKSRLLSDRFSAERPKGSFSTLEIQRTEQGDSAMYLCSSSRTGDETQYFGPGTRLTVL.

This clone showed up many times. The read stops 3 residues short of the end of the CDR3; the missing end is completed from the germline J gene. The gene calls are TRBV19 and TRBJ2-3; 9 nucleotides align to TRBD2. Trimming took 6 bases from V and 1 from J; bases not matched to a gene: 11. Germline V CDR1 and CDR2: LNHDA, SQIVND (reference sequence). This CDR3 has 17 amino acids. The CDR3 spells CASSMMGLAGRTDTQYF. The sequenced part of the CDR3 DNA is TGTGCCAGTAGCATGATGGGCCTAGCGGGGCGCACAGATACG.

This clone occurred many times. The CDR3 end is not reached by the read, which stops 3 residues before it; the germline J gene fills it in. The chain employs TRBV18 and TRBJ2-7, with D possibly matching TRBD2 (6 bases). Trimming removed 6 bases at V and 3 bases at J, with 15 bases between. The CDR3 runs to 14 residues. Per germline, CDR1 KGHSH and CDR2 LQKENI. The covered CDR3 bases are TGTGCCAGCTCCCCGACAAACGGGGGCTACGAG. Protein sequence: CASSPTNGGYE. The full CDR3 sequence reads CASSPTNGGYEQYF.

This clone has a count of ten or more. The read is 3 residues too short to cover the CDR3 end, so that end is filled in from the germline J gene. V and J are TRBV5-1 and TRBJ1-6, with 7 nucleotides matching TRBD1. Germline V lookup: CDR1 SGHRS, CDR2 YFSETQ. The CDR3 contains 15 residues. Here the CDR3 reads CASSGETQGWEPLHF. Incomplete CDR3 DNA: TGCGCCAGCAGCGGTGAAACACAGGGGTGGGAGCCC.

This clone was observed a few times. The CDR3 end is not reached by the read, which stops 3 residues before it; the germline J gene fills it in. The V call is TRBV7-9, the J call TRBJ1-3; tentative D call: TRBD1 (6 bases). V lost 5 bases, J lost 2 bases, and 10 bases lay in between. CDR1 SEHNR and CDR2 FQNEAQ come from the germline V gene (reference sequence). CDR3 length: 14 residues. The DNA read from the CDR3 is TGTGCCAGCAGCCCCCGGACAGCTGGAAACACC. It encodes CASSPRTAGNT. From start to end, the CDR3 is CASSPRTAGNTIYF. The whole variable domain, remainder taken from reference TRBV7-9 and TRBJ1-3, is DTGVSQNPRHKITKRGQNVTFRCDPISEHNRLYWYRQTLGQGPEFLTYFQNEAQLEKSRLLSDRFSAERPKGSFSTLEIQRTEQGDSAMYLCASSPRTAGNTIYFGEGSWLTVV.

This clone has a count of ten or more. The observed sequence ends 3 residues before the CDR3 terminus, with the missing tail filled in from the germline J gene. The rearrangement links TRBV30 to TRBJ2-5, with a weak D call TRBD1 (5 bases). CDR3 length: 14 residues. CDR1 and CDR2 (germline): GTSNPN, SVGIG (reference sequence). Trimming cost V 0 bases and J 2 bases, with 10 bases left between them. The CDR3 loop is CAWSVRGTQETQYF. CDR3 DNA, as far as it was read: TGTGCCTGGAGTGTAAGGGGAACTCAAGAGACC. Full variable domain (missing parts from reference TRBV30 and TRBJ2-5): SQTIHQWPATLVQPVGSPLSLECTVEGTSNPNLYWYRQAAGRGLQLLFYSVGIGQISSEVPQNLSASRPQDRQFILSSKKLLLSDSGFYLCAWSVRGTQETQYFGPGTRLLVL.

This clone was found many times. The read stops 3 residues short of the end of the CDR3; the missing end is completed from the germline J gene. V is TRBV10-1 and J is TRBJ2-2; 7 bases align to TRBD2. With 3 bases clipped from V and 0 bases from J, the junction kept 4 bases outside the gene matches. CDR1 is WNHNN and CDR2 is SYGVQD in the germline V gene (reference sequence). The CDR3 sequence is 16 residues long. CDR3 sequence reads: CASSDYGGTNTGELFF. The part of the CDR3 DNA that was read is TGCGCCAGCAGTGATTACGGGGGGACGAACACCGGGGAG.